Listed below are T cell receptor beta chains from one sample, sequenced in a study of regulatory T cells in long-lasting Graves disease. TCRdb reprocessed the multiplex PCR reads via MiXCR and lists one record per CDR3 protein. The data contain around 420,000 distinct CDR3 sequences, less than 20% of them singletons. The input for sequencing was peripheral blood mononuclear cells (PBMCs), taken at new diagnosis, from a patient treated with antithyroid drugs. The origin of the receptors is a female donor with Graves disease. CDR3s include the opening cysteine and the closing phenylalanine or tryptophan. D genes are given only for firm matches. Where a row states a size, it is once, few, many or the class of an expanded clone; other rows omit it.

J gene | V gene | clone size | D gene | CDR3 DNA | CDR3 protein
TRBJ1-4 | TRBV3-1 | many | . | TGTGCCAGCAGCCAAGAGGGTCCAGGGCCTTCTAATGAAAAACTGTTTTTT | CASSQEGPGPSNEKLFF
TRBJ1-5 | TRBV18 | many | . | TGTGCCAGCTCACTATATGACAGGAACAATCAGCCCCAGCATTTT | CASSLYDRNNQPQHF
TRBJ2-7 | TRBV27 | . | TRBD2 | TGTGCCAGCAGTCTCCGGGAGGACGGACACGAGCAGTACTTC | CASSLREDGHEQYF
TRBJ1-4 | TRBV13 | many | . | TGTGCCAGCAGCTTAGGCCCTGAAAAACTGTTTTTT | CASSLGPEKLFF
TRBJ2-2 | TRBV5-4 | few | . | TGTGCCAGCAGCTTAAATGGGCCCGGGGAGCTGTTTTTT | CASSLNGPGELFF
TRBJ1-1 | TRBV30 | . | . | TGTGCCTGGGATGGGCCCGCACAGGGTCAGGCTTTCTTT | CAWDGPAQGQAFF
TRBJ2-4 | TRBV6-2/TRBV6-3 | . | . | TGTGCCAGCGATTGGAGGGGGTCGCTAGCCAAAAACATTCAGTACTTC | CASDWRGSLAKNIQYF
TRBJ2-7 | TRBV20-1 | many | TRBD2 | TGCAGTGCGGGACTAGCGGCCCGCTACGAGCAGTACTTC | CSAGLAARYEQYF
TRBJ1-2 | TRBV5-1 | many | . | TGTGCCAGCAGCCCCCTGGACGGGAACTATGGCTACACCTTC | CASSPLDGNYGYTF
TRBJ2-1 | TRBV27 | many | TRBD1 | TGTGCCAGCAGTTTATCAGGGACAGGGGGCCTCTACAATGAGCAGTTCTTC | CASSLSGTGGLYNEQFF
TRBJ2-3 | TRBV11-2 | many | TRBD1 | TGCGCCAGCAGCCGCGATACCAGGGGGGATACGCAGTATTTT | CASSRDTRGDTQYF
TRBJ2-1 | TRBV7-2 | many | . | TGTGCCAGCAGCAAAGAGGGATACAATGAGCAGTTCTTC | CASSKEGYNEQFF
TRBJ1-4 | TRBV7-9 | many | . | TGTGCCAGCAGCTCTATCAATGAAAAACTGTTTTTT | CASSSINEKLFF
TRBJ1-1 | TRBV28 | many | . | TGTGCCAGCAGTTTAGTTTGGTACACTGAAGCTTTCTTT | CASSLVWYTEAFF
TRBJ2-1 | TRBV10-3 | few | TRBD2 | TGTGCCGCACTAGCGCATAATATAAGCTCCTACAATGAGCAGTTCTTC | CAALAHNISSYNEQFF
TRBJ2-7 | TRBV11-2 | many | . | TGTGCCTCGAGGACTCGGGAGTACAACGAGCAGTACTTC | CASRTREYNEQYF
TRBJ2-1 | TRBV4-3 | . | TRBD2 | TGCGCCAGCAGCCAAGGCGGGGCTAGCGGGACCCGCTCCTACAATGAGCAGTTCTTC | CASSQGGASGTRSYNEQFF
TRBJ2-7 | TRBV28 | many | . | TGTGCCAGCAGTTTCGCATCGTTAGGTGGGCAGTACTTC | CASSFASLGGQYF
TRBJ1-5 | TRBV12-3/TRBV12-4 | few | . | TGTGCCAGCAGTACAATAGGGGTGGACCCCCAGCATTTT | CASSTIGVDPQHF
TRBJ1-2 | TRBV6-2/TRBV6-3 | many | . | TGTGCCAGCAGTTACTCGGGGGTTCGTCAGGGAGGGAACTATGGCTACACCTTC | CASSYSGVRQGGNYGYTF
TRBJ1-1 | TRBV12-3/TRBV12-4 | many | . | TGTGCCAGCAGTTTAAGTGGGGAACGCACTGAAGCTTTCTTT | CASSLSGERTEAFF
TRBJ2-4 | TRBV13 | . | . | TGTGCCAGCAGCCCACCTAGTAACATTCAGTACTTC | CASSPPSNIQYF
TRBJ2-5 | TRBV2 | many | . | TGTGCCAGCAGTGAATCGGGGGCAGAGACCCAGTACTTC | CASSESGAETQYF
TRBJ2-5 | TRBV7-3 | many | TRBD2 | TGTGCCAGCAGCTTGGGACTAGCGGAGGCCGGAGGAGAGACCCAGTACTTC | CASSLGLAEAGGETQYF
TRBJ1-3 | TRBV6-1 | many | TRBD1 | TGTGCCAGCCCTCAACAGGGGCCCTCGAGCTCTGGAAACACCATATATTTT | CASPQQGPSSSGNTIYF
TRBJ1-1 | TRBV3-1 | many | . | TGTGCCAGCAGCCAAGGTGGTGGGCAGGACACTGAAGCTTTCTTT | CASSQGGGQDTEAFF
TRBJ2-4 | TRBV11-2 | . | TRBD2 | TGTGCCAGCAGCCTAGCGGGGGGGGACATTCAGTACTTC | CASSLAGGDIQYF
TRBJ2-3 | TRBV7-2 | many | . | TGTGCCAGCAGCTCCCCGGGAAAGAGCGGGACACAGTATTTT | CASSSPGKSGTQYF
TRBJ2-1 | TRBV28 | many | TRBD2 | TGTGCCAGCAGTTTGGGGACTAGCGGGAGACATGAGCAGTTCTTC | CASSLGTSGRHEQFF
TRBJ1-2 | TRBV20-1 | many | . | TGCAGTGCTAGAGGACCAGAAACCTATGGCTACACCTTC | CSARGPETYGYTF
TRBJ1-2 | TRBV5-1 | . | . | TGCGCCAGCAGCTTGGATGGGCCCGACTATAGCTACACCTTC | CASSLDGPDYSYTF
TRBJ2-4 | TRBV4-1 | once | TRBD1 | TGCGCCAGCAGCCACTCCCCACCGGGACAGGGGGGTCAAAGGGAGTTCTTC | CASSHSPPGQGGQREFF
TRBJ2-1 | TRBV7-2 | . | TRBD1 | TGTGCCTGCTCTGGGGACGGGACAGTCTCCTACAATGAGCAGTTCTTC | CACSGDGTVSYNEQFF
TRBJ2-3 | TRBV5-1 | once | TRBD2 | TGCGCCAGCAGCTTGGGGCTAGCGGTCCTCACAGATACGCAGTATTTT | CASSLGLAVLTDTQYF
TRBJ2-3 | TRBV15 | many | . | TGTGCCACCAGCATTGGAAGCGGAGATACGCAGTATTTT | CATSIGSGDTQYF
TRBJ1-5 | TRBV6-1 | . | . | TGTGCCAGCACCGAGACAGGATATAGCAATCAGCCCCAGCATTTT | CASTETGYSNQPQHF
TRBJ1-1 | TRBV9 | . | TRBD1 | TGTGCCAGCAGCGGGACAGGAGAAAACACTGAAGCTTTCTTT | CASSGTGENTEAFF
TRBJ1-1 | TRBV6-2/TRBV6-3 | . | . | TGTGCCAGCAGGATCCCTTCAACCCAGTCTGGGTCTACTGAAGCTTTCTTT | CASRIPSTQSGSTEAFF
TRBJ1-2 | TRBV27 | many | TRBD1 | TGTGCCAGCAGTTTATCGGGACAGCCCTACCTTAACTATGGCTACACCTTC | CASSLSGQPYLNYGYTF
TRBJ1-1 | TRBV15 | many | . | TGTGCCACCAGCAGAGGAGGAACAGGGAACACTGAAGCTTTCTTT | CATSRGGTGNTEAFF
TRBJ1-1 | TRBV6-2/TRBV6-3 | many | . | TGTGCCAGCAGTTACTCGGAGACAGCGTACGCTGAAGCTTTCTTT | CASSYSETAYAEAFF
TRBJ2-3 | TRBV7-2 | many | TRBD2 | TGTGCCAGCAGCCCATACTTACTAGCGGGGCTCACAGATACGCAGTATTTT | CASSPYLLAGLTDTQYF
TRBJ1-4 | TRBV27 | many | . | TGTGCCAGCAGTTTAGCCAGGGAAGGTGAAAAACTGTTTTTT | CASSLAREGEKLFF